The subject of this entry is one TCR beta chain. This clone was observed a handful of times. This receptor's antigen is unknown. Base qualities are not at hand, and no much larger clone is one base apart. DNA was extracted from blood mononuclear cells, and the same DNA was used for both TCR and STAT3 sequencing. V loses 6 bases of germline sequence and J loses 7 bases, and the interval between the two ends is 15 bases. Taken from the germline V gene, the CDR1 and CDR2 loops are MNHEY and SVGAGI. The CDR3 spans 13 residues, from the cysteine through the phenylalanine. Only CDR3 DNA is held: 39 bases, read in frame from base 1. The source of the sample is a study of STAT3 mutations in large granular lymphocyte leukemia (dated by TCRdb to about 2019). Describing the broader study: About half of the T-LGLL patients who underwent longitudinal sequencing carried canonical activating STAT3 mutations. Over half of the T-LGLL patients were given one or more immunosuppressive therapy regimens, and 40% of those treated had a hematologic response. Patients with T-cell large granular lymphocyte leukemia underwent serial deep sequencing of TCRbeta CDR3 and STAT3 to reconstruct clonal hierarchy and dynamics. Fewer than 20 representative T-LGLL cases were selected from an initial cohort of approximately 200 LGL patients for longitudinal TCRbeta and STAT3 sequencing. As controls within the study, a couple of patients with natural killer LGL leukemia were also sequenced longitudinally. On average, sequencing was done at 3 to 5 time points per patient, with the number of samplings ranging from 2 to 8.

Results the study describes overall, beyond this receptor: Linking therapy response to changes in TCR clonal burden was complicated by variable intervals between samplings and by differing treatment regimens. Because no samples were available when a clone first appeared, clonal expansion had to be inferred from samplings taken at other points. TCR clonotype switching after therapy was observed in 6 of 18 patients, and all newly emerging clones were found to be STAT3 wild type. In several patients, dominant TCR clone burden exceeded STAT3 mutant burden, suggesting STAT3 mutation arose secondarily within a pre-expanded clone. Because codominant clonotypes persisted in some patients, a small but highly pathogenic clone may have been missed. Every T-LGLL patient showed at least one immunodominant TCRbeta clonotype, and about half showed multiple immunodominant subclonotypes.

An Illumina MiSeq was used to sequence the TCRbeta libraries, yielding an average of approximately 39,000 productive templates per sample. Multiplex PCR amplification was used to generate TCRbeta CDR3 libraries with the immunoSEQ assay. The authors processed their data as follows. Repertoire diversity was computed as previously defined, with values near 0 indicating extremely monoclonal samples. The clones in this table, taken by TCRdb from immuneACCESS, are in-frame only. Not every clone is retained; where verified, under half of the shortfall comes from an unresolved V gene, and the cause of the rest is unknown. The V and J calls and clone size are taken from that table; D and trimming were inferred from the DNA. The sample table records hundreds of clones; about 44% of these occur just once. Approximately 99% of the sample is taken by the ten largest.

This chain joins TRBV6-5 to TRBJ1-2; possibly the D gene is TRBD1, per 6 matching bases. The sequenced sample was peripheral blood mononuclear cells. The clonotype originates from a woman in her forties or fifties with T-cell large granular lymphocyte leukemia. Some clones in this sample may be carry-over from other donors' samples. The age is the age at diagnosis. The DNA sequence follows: TGTGCCAGCAGCGACAGGAGGGCGGGTGGCTACACCTTC. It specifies CASSDRRAGGYTF.